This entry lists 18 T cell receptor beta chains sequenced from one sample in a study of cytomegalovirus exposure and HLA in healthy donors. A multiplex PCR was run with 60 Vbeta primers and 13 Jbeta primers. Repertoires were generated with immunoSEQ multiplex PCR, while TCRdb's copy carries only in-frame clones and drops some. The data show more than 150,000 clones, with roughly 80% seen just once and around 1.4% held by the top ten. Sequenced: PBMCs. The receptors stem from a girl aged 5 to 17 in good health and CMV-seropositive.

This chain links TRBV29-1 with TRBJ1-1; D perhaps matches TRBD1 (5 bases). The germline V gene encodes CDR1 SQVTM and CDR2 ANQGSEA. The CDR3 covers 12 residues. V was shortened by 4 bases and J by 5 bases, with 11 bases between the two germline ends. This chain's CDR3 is CSVVVGGTEAFF. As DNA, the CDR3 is TGCAGCGTTGTAGTGGGGGGGACTGAAGCTTTCTTT.

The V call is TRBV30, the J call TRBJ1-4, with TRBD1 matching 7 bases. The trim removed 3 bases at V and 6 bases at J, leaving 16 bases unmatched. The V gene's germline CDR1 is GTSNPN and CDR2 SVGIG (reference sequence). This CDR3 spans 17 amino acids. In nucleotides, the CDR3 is TGTGCCTGGAGACGGTACTTGTGGACAGGTTCTTATGAAAAACTGTTTTTT. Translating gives CAWRRYLWTGSYEKLFF.

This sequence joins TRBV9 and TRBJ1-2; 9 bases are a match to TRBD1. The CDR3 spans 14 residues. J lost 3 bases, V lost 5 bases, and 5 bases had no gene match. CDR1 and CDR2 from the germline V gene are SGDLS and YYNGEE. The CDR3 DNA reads TGTGCCAGCAGTGGACAGGGGTTGGACTATGGCTACACCTTC. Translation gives CASSGQGLDYGYTF.

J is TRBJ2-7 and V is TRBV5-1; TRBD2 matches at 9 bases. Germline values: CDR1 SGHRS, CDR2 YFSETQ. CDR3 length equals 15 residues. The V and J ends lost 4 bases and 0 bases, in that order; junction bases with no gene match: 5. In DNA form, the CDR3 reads TGCGCCAGCAGCAGGGGACTAGCAAGCTCCTACGAGCAGTACTTC. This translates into CASSRGLASSYEQYF.

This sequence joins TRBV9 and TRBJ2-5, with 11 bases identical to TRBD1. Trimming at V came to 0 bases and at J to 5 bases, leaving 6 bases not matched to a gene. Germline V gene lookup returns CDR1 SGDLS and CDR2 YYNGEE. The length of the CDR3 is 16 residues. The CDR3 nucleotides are TGTGCCAGCAGCGTAGGGACAGGGGGCGCCGAGGAGACCCAGTACTTC. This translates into CASSVGTGGAEETQYF. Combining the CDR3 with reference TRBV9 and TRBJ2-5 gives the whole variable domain DSGVTQTPKHLITATGQRVTLRCSPRSGDLSVYWYQQSLDQGLQFLIQYYNGEERAKGNILERFSAQQFPDLHSELNLSSLELGDSALYFCASSVGTGGAEETQYFGPGTRLLVL.

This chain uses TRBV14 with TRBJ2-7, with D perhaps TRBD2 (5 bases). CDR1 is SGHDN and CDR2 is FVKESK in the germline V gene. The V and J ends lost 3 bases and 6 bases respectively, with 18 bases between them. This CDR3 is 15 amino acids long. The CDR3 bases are TGTGCCAGCAGCCACAGTCCAGGAGGACGGGTCGAGCAGTACTTC. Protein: CASSHSPGGRVEQYF.

The CDR3, as DNA: TGTGCCAGCAGTCCTAGCGGGAGAAACGACGAGCAGTACTTC. Translated: CASSPSGRNDEQYF. V usage is TRBV6-6 and J usage is TRBJ2-7; 10 bases agree with TRBD2. V shed 5 bases, J shed 5 bases, and the junction held 6 bases outside the gene matches. Germline assignment: CDR1 MNHNY and CDR2 SVGAGI (reference sequence). The CDR3 contains 14 residues.

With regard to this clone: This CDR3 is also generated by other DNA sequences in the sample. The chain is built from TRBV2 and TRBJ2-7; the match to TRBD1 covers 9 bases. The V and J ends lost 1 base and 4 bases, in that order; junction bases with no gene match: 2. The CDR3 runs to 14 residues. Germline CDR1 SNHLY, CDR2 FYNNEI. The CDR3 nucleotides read TGTGCCAGCAGTGAAGGGACAGGGGTTTACGAGCAGTACTTC. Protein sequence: CASSEGTGVYEQYF.

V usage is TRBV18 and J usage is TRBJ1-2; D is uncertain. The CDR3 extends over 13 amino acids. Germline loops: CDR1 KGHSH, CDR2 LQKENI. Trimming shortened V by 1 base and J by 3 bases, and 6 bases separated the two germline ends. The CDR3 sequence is CASSPQEDYGYTF. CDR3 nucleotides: TGTGCCAGCTCACCACAGGAGGACTATGGCTACACCTTC.

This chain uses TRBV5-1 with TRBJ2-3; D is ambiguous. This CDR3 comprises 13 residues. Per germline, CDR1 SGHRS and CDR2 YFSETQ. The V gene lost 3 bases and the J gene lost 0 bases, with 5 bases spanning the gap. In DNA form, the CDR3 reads TGCGCCAGCAGCTCTTATAGCACAGATACGCAGTATTTT. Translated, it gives CASSSYSTDTQYF.

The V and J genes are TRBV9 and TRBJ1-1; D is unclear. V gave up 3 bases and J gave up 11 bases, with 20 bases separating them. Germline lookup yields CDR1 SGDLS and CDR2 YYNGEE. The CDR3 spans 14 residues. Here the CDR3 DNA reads TGTGCCAGCAGCGCCGTCGGGCAGGCGGGGTTCGCTTTCTTT. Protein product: CASSAVGQAGFAFF. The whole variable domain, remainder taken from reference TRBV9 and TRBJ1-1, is DSGVTQTPKHLITATGQRVTLRCSPRSGDLSVYWYQQSLDQGLQFLIQYYNGEERAKGNILERFSAQQFPDLHSELNLSSLELGDSALYFCASSAVGQAGFAFFGQGTRLTVV.

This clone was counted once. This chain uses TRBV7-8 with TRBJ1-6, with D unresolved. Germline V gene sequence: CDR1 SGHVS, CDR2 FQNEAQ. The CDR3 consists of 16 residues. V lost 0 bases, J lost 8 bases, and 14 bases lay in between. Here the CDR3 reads CASSLARRRVDSPLHF. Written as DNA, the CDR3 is TGTGCCAGCAGCTTAGCTCGGAGGAGGGTAGATTCACCCCTCCACTTT.

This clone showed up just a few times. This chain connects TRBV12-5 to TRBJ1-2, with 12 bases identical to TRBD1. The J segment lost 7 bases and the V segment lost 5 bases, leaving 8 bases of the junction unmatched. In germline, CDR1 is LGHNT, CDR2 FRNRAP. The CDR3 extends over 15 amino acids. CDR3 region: CASGNRGQGAFGYTF. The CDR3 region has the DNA TGTGCTAGTGGTAACCGGGGACAGGGGGCTTTTGGCTACACCTTC.

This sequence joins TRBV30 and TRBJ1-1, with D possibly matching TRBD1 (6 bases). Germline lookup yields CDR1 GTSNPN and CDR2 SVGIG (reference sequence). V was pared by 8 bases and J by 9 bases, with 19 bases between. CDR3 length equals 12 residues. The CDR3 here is CAVTPVGAKAFF. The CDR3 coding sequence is TGTGCCGTGACCCCTGTGGGGGCTAAAGCTTTCTTT. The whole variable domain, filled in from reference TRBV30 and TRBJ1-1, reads SQTIHQWPATLVQPVGSPLSLECTVEGTSNPNLYWYRQAAGRGLQLLFYSVGIGQISSEVPQNLSASRPQDRQFILSSKKLLLSDSGFYLCAVTPVGAKAFFGQGTRLTVV.

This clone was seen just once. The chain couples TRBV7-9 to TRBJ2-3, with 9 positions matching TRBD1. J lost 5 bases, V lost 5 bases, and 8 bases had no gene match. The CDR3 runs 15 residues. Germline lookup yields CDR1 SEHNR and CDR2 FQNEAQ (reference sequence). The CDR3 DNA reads TGTGCCAGCAGCGCCCGGGACAGGGATAGAGATACGCAGTATTTT. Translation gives CASSARDRDRDTQYF.

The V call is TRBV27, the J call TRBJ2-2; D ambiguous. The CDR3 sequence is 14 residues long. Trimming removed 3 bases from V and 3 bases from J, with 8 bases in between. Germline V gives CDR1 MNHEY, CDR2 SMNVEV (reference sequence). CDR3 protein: CASSFTRYTGELFF. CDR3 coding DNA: TGTGCCAGCAGTTTTACCAGATACACCGGGGAGCTGTTTTTT.

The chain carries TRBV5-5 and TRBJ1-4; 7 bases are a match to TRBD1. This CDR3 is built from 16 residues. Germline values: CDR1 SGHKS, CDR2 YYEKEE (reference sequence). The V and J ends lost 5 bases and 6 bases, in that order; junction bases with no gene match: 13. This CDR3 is CASRTLKGAGDEKLFF. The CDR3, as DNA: TGTGCCAGCAGAACCCTTAAGGGGGCGGGTGATGAAAAACTGTTTTTT.

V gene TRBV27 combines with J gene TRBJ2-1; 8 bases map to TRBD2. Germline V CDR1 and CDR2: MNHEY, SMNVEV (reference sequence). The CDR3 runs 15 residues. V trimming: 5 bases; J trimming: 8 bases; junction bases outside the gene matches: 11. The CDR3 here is CASSPSGLGVDEQFF. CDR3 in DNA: TGTGCCAGCAGTCCCTCGGGACTAGGCGTCGATGAGCAGTTCTTC.